These 5 T cell receptor beta chains originate from one sample sequenced in a study of cytomegalovirus exposure and HLA in healthy donors. In the PCR, 60 Vbeta and 13 Jbeta primers were used. Generated by immunoSEQ multiplex PCR, the TCRdb table keeps only in-frame clones and is missing some. This listing includes 150,000 to 200,000 clones. The sequenced material came from PBMCs. The receptors were sampled from a woman between 18 and 30 years old in good health and CMV-seropositive.

The chain joins TRBV19 to TRBJ1-1; possibly TRBD1 for D (6 bases). V lost 11 bases, J lost 6 bases, and 25 bases lay in between. CDR3 size: 15 residues. CDR1 LNHDA and CDR2 SQIVND come from the germline V gene (reference sequence). The CDR3 coding sequence is TGTGCCTCACTGGGGGCAGGCAGTTTCTTACCTGAAGCTTTCTTT. As protein: CASLGAGSFLPEAFF.

The V and J genes are TRBV7-9 and TRBJ2-5; 8 bases line up with TRBD2. The closer fit of TRBJ2-7 to the DNA end suggests the J call may be wrong. The germline CDR1 and CDR2 sequences are SEHNR and FQNEAQ (reference sequence). The CDR3 sequence is 15 residues long. The CDR3 region is CASSASGPSSYEQYF. The CDR3 DNA sequence: TGTGCCAGCAGCGCTAGCGGGCCCAGCTCCTACGAGCAGTACTTC.

The chain is built from TRBV6-1 and TRBJ2-7; 7 nucleotides agree with TRBD1. The germline CDR1 and CDR2 sequences are MNHNS and SASEGT. V lost 6 bases, J lost 5 bases, and 7 bases stayed unmatched. This CDR3 comprises 13 residues. The CDR3 spells CASRRQGRDEQYF. The CDR3 DNA sequence: TGTGCCAGCAGGCGACAGGGTCGGGACGAGCAGTACTTC.

V is TRBV4-1 and J is TRBJ2-5; a possible D gene is TRBD1 (5 bases). This CDR3 contains 15 residues. Germline V lookup: CDR1 MGHRA, CDR2 YSYEKL. Deletions cut 3 bases from V and 4 bases from J, with 15 bases between. The CDR3 coding sequence is TGCGCCAGCAGCCAGCACAGAACAGGTTTAGAGACCCAGTACTTC. It translates to CASSQHRTGLETQYF.

J is TRBJ1-1 and V is TRBV9; the D gene is possibly TRBD1 (5 bases). The CDR3 runs to 13 residues. V lost 4 bases, J lost 10 bases, and 17 bases lay in between. In germline, CDR1 is SGDLS, CDR2 YYNGEE. The CDR3 loop is CASSYNSGAGAFF. Written as DNA, the CDR3 is TGTGCCAGCAGCTATAACAGTGGGGCAGGAGCTTTCTTT.